A selection of T cell receptor beta chains follows, all from one sample in a study of CD4+ T cells in melanoma. The data were produced by immunoSEQ multiplex PCR, yet TCRdb's version contains in-frame clones alone and is incomplete. The repertoire holds tens of thousands of clones, with about 70% as singletons. The sample consisted of tumor tissue. All receptors derive from a human donor with melanoma. Each CDR3 is given with its conserved first and last residue. Fields, in order: CDR3 protein, CDR3 DNA, V gene, J gene, D gene, clone size. D genes are given only for firm matches. Size is stated for part of the rows, as once, few or many counts, or as a class when the clone is expanded.

CASRVLFKSSYNEQFF	TGTGCCAGCAGAGTCCTTTTTAAAAGCTCCTACAATGAGCAGTTCTTC	TRBV13	TRBJ2-1	-	-
CASSQNRDAEAFF	TGTGCCAGCAGCCAAAACAGGGACGCTGAAGCTTTCTTT	TRBV11-3	TRBJ1-1	-	once
CASSLNVPSRVSNYGYTF	TGTGCCAGCAGCTTAAACGTTCCCTCCCGGGTATCTAACTATGGCTACACCTTC	TRBV7-6	TRBJ1-2	-	-
CASVSSGIYEQYF	TGTGCCAGCGTGTCTAGCGGAATCTACGAGCAGTACTTC	TRBV28	TRBJ2-7	TRBD2	-
CASSQDPDRNGELFF	TGTGCCAGCAGCCAAGATCCCGATAGGAACGGGGAGCTGTTTTTT	TRBV14	TRBJ2-2	-	-
CARSLINQPQHF	TGTGCCAGAAGCTTGATCAATCAGCCCCAGCATTTT	TRBV5-3	TRBJ1-5	-	-
CASSRGVGEQYF	TGCGCCAGCAGCCGAGGGGTAGGAGAGCAGTACTTC	TRBV4-1	TRBJ2-7	-	-
CASSLDSDRGQETQYF	TGCGCCAGCAGCTTGGATAGTGACAGGGGACAAGAGACCCAGTACTTC	TRBV5-1	TRBJ2-5	TRBD1	many
CASSLRGETQYF	TGTGCCAGCAGTTTACGTGGAGAGACCCAGTACTTC	TRBV27	TRBJ2-5	-	-
CASSLTMNTEAFF	TGTGCCAGCAGCTTAACAATGAACACTGAAGCTTTCTTT	TRBV7-3	TRBJ1-1	-	few
CASSAGLGQLNTEAFF	TGTGCCAGCAGCGCCGGCCTTGGACAGTTGAACACTGAAGCTTTCTTT	TRBV9	TRBJ1-1	-	-
CAWSGTTGAPIEQYF	TGTGCCTGGAGTGGGACGACAGGGGCCCCTATCGAGCAGTACTTC	TRBV30	TRBJ2-7	TRBD1	few
CASSLRLNEKLFF	TGTGCCAGCAGCCTTCGACTAAATGAAAAACTGTTTTTT	TRBV14	TRBJ1-4	-	-
CASSIMGASYGYTF	TGTGCCAGTAGTATCATGGGGGCTTCCTATGGCTACACCTTC	TRBV19	TRBJ1-2	-	-
CASSPRGSYNEQFF	TGTGCCAGCAGCCCGAGGGGCTCCTATAATGAGCAGTTCTTC	TRBV14	TRBJ2-1	-	-
CASSQDIWTDEQYF	TGTGCCAGCAGCCAAGATATTTGGACCGACGAGCAGTACTTC	TRBV14	TRBJ2-7	-	-
CASSVGGTGVIYEQYF	TGTGCCAGCAGCGTAGGTGGGACAGGGGTCATCTACGAGCAGTACTTC	TRBV9	TRBJ2-7	TRBD1	-
CASSLGQGYQETQYF	TGTGCCAGCAGCTTAGGACAGGGTTACCAAGAGACCCAGTACTTC	TRBV7-9	TRBJ2-5	TRBD1	once
CATLQGNTGELFF	TGTGCCACATTACAGGGGAACACCGGGGAGCTGTTTTTT	TRBV25-1	TRBJ2-2	-	-
CASSLDSTLGDEQFF	TGTGCCAGCAGCTTAGATAGCACGCTGGGGGATGAGCAGTTCTTC	TRBV11-2	TRBJ2-1	-	-
CASSLYWTGGDNSPLHF	TGTGCCAGCAGCTTGTATTGGACAGGGGGCGATAATTCACCCCTCCACTTT	TRBV5-4	TRBJ1-6	TRBD1	-
CASRLQGMNTEAFF	TGTGCCAGCAGGCTACAGGGGATGAACACTGAAGCTTTCTTT	TRBV6-5	TRBJ1-1	TRBD1	-
CASSTGQEYGYTF	TGCGCCAGCAGCACCGGACAGGAGTATGGCTACACCTTC	TRBV5-1	TRBJ1-2	TRBD1	few
CASSGGPSYNSPLHF	TGTGCCAGCAGTGGTGGGCCCTCCTATAATTCACCCCTCCACTTT	TRBV2	TRBJ1-6	-	few
CASSQLAGGDSGANVLTF	TGCGCCAGCAGCCAACTCGCGGGGGGTGACTCTGGGGCCAACGTCCTGACTTTC	TRBV4-3	TRBJ2-6	TRBD2	-
CASRRPGSSYEQYF	TGTGCCAGCAGACGCCCCGGGTCCTCCTACGAGCAGTACTTC	TRBV5-8	TRBJ2-7	-	-
CASSRTYEQYF	TGTGCCAGCAGCCGCACCTACGAGCAGTACTTC	TRBV28	TRBJ2-7	-	once
CSGEQGATDTQYF	TGCAGCGGGGAACAGGGGGCGACAGATACGCAGTATTTT	TRBV29-1	TRBJ2-3	TRBD1	once
CASSLQGSNQPQHF	TGTGCCAGCAGTTTACAAGGTAGCAATCAGCCCCAGCATTTT	TRBV27	TRBJ1-5	-	-
CASSSGGQTNTEAFF	TGCGCCAGCAGCTCTGGAGGGCAGACAAACACTGAAGCTTTCTTT	TRBV5-1	TRBJ1-1	-	-
CASSLVGAWELFF	TGTGCCAGCAGCTTAGTAGGAGCTTGGGAGCTGTTTTTT	TRBV7-9	TRBJ2-2	-	-
CASREDRDYGYTF	TGTGCCAGCAGAGAGGACAGGGACTATGGCTACACCTTC	TRBV2	TRBJ1-2	TRBD1	many
CASSGPLKQYF	TGCGCCAGCAGCGGACCTCTAAAGCAGTACTTC	TRBV4-1	TRBJ2-7	-	-
CASSASRDKGFSGNTIYF	TGTGCCAGCAGCGCCTCCCGGGACAAGGGCTTCTCTGGAAACACCATATATTTT	TRBV9	TRBJ1-3	-	few
CASSSGTLDTQYF	TGTGCCAGCAGCTCCGGGACGCTAGATACGCAGTATTTT	TRBV5-8	TRBJ2-3	-	many
CASSLEGVTEAFF	TGTGCCAGCAGCTTGGAAGGGGTCACTGAAGCTTTCTTT	TRBV5-8	TRBJ1-1	-	-
CASSRDGFFSPLHF	TGTGCCAGCAGCCGGGACGGGTTTTTTTCACCCCTCCACTTT	TRBV7-9	TRBJ1-6	-	many
CASSFGGSGYTF	TGTGCCAGCAGTTTTGGGGGTAGCGGCTACACCTTC	TRBV28	TRBJ1-2	-	few
CASSQTAHSNQPQHF	TGTGCCAGCAGTCAGACCGCCCATAGCAATCAGCCCCAGCATTTT	TRBV6-5	TRBJ1-5	-	-
CASGQLYNSPLHF	TGTGCCTCTGGACAGCTCTATAATTCACCCCTCCACTTT	TRBV30	TRBJ1-6	-	-
CASSLTLQGSGNTIYF	TGCGCCAGCAGCCTCACCCTACAGGGTTCAGGAAACACCATATATTTT	TRBV5-1	TRBJ1-3	-	-
CASSPGDNSPLHF	TGTGCCAGCAGCCCCGGGGATAATTCACCCCTCCACTTT	TRBV21-1	TRBJ1-6	-	medium-sized
CASSWGGGTDEQYF	TGTGCCAGCAGCTGGGGAGGGGGCACGGACGAGCAGTACTTC	TRBV11-1	TRBJ2-7	-	few
CASSLGTSGSYNEQFF	TGTGCTAGCAGCTTAGGGACTAGCGGGAGCTACAATGAGCAGTTCTTC	TRBV7-7	TRBJ2-1	TRBD2	medium-sized
CASRQTDTQYF	TGTGCCAGCAGGCAAACAGATACGCAGTATTTT	TRBV6-5	TRBJ2-3	-	once